The 19 T cell receptor beta chains given below trace back to one sample, sequenced in a study of T cells in localized non-small cell lung cancer. Sequencing was performed with immunoSEQ multiplex PCR; in TCRdb, only in-frame clones are kept and a portion is missing. This table holds approximately 83,000 clones, more than 75% found once. The specimen was peripheral blood, collected before any cancer treatment. The receptors shown here come from a woman aged 35 to 75 with stage I squamous cell lung carcinoma.

Concerning this clone itself: A read error may account for a junction end that differs from germline. This rearrangement joins TRBV7-7 to TRBJ1-3, with D possibly being TRBD1 (5 bases). From germline, CDR1 is SSHAT and CDR2 FNYEAQ (reference sequence). CDR3 size: 15 residues. The CDR3 DNA reads TGTGCTAGCAGCCCTGACCGGTCTCAAGGGGCCACCATATATTTT. Amino acids: CASSPDRSQGATIYF.

The chain is built from TRBV30 and TRBJ1-4; D not certain. The germline V gene encodes CDR1 GTSNPN and CDR2 SVGIG (reference sequence). The germline V and J ends were trimmed by 1 base and 4 bases, with 10 bases remaining between them. The CDR3 is 14 amino acids. The CDR3 loop reads CAWSAPGRNEKLFF. The CDR3 bases are TGTGCCTGGAGTGCCCCCGGACGTAATGAAAAACTGTTTTTT.

The chain combines TRBV30 with TRBJ1-5; 10 positions match TRBD1. Germline-derived CDR1 and CDR2 are GTSNPN and SVGIG (reference sequence). V lost 2 bases, J lost 6 bases, and 10 bases stayed unmatched. The CDR3 totals 16 residues. DNA for the CDR3: TGTGCCTGGAGTCCTTATTCCGGGACAGGGGTTCAGCCCCAGCATTTT. Its protein product is CAWSPYSGTGVQPQHF.

This chain uses TRBV4-1 with TRBJ1-6; D is unclear. The V and J ends lost 4 bases and 0 bases respectively, with 10 bases between them. Germline loops: CDR1 MGHRA, CDR2 YSYEKL. CDR3 size: 16 residues. The CDR3 nucleotides are TGCGCCAGCAGCCCCGCCGGGAGCTCCTATAATTCACCCCTCCACTTT. Protein product: CASSPAGSSYNSPLHF.

This chain uses TRBV5-4 with TRBJ1-4, with 11 bases fitting TRBD1. The CDR3 length is 15 residues. Germline V lookup: CDR1 SGHNT, CDR2 YYREEE (reference sequence). Unmatched junction bases numbered 7, after V lost 4 bases and J lost 8 bases. The CDR3 region is CASSPGTGGEEKLFF. CDR3 bases: TGTGCCAGCAGCCCTGGGACAGGGGGAGAAGAAAAACTGTTTTTT.

The chain uses TRBV19 and TRBJ2-3, with D perhaps TRBD1 or TRBD2 (5 bases each). Per germline, CDR1 LNHDA and CDR2 SQIVND (reference sequence). V lost 3 bases and J lost 1, with 17 bases in between. The CDR3 spans 17 residues. Written as DNA, the CDR3 is TGTGCCAGTAGTATTGAGGGCAGGGTTCGGGGCACAGATACGCAGTATTTT. Protein: CASSIEGRVRGTDTQYF.

The genes are TRBV9 and TRBJ2-3, with 9 bases aligning to TRBD2. This CDR3 is 15 amino acids long. With 3 bases clipped from V and 4 bases from J, the junction kept 6 bases outside the gene matches. Germline loops: CDR1 SGDLS, CDR2 YYNGEE. This CDR3 is CASSALAGVADTQYF. The CDR3, as DNA: TGTGCCAGCAGCGCTTTAGCGGGGGTAGCAGATACGCAGTATTTT.

The gene calls are TRBV21-1 and TRBJ1-4. TRBV21-1 is tagged as a pseudogene. The CDR3 extends over 17 amino acids. The CDR3 protein is CASSKGPGPAANEKLFF. DNA of the CDR3: TGTGCCAGCAGCAAAGGACCGGGGCCCGCGGCTAATGAAAAACTGTTTTTT.

This chain links TRBV11-2 with TRBJ2-5; the D call may be TRBD1 or TRBD2 (6 bases each). The CDR3 length is 13 residues. V was shortened by 6 bases and J by 7 bases, with 15 bases between the two germline ends. Germline-derived CDR1 and CDR2 are SGHAT and FQNNGV. The CDR3 nucleotides read TGTGCCAGCAGTACGGGGGCCGAGGGGACCCAGTACTTC. It translates to CASSTGAEGTQYF.

V and J are TRBV19 and TRBJ2-1; unclear D gene. Germline V CDR1 and CDR2: LNHDA, SQIVND (reference sequence). Trimming removed 3 bases from V and 4 bases from J, with 16 bases in between. The CDR3 is 16 residues long. The CDR3 sequence is CASSMKSNYLYNEQFF. The DNA for the CDR3 is TGTGCCAGTAGTATGAAGTCGAATTACTTATACAATGAGCAGTTCTTC.

The CDR3 DNA reads as TGTGCCAGCAGCTTATGGGGGACTAGCACAGATACGCAGTATTTT. It specifies CASSLWGTSTDTQYF. This chain connects TRBV7-6 to TRBJ2-3; D perhaps matches TRBD2 (6 bases). V was shortened by 2 bases and J by 0 bases, with 9 bases between the two germline ends. Germline CDR1 and CDR2: SGHVS and FNYEAQ. CDR3 length equals 15 residues.

Concerning this clone: The junction departs from germline at one end; a sequencing error may be responsible. This chain uses TRBV12-5 with TRBJ2-3; 9 positions match TRBD2. CDR3 length: 12 residues. Germline assignment: CDR1 LGHNT and CDR2 FRNRAP. The CDR3 nucleotides are TGCACATCTAGCGGGGGCACAGATACGCAGTATTTT. Its protein product is CTSSGGTDTQYF.

The V and J genes are TRBV7-8 and TRBJ1-4; 9 bases map to TRBD1. The CDR3 contains 14 residues. V lost 2 bases, J lost 7 bases, and 2 bases stayed unmatched. Germline CDR1 reads SGHVS; CDR2 reads FQNEAQ. CDR3 sequence reads: CASSLRQGVEKLFF. For the CDR3, the DNA is TGTGCCAGCAGCTTACGACAGGGGGTTGAAAAACTGTTTTTT.

The chain is built from TRBV5-4 and TRBJ1-5, with D hard to call. Germline V gene sequence: CDR1 SGHNT, CDR2 YYREEE (reference sequence). The CDR3 consists of 14 residues. The V end lost 1 base, the J end lost 1 base, and 6 bases lay between the germline ends. CDR3: CASSLMGSNQPQHF. CDR3 bases: TGTGCCAGCAGCTTGATGGGGAGCAATCAGCCCCAGCATTTT.

This chain connects TRBV5-5 to TRBJ1-3, with D unclear. Trimming took off 0 bases at V and 4 bases at J, with 8 bases between the two ends. CDR1 is SGHKS and CDR2 is YYEKEE in the germline V gene (reference sequence). The CDR3 covers 14 residues. CDR3 bases: TGTGCCAGCAGCTTGGACAGCCAAGGAAACACCATATATTTT. Amino acid sequence: CASSLDSQGNTIYF.

V is TRBV7-2 and J is TRBJ1-3, with a possible D match to TRBD1 (5 bases). Germline V gene sequence: CDR1 SGHTA, CDR2 FQGNSA. With 0 bases removed from V and 0 bases from J, the gap between germline ends came to 9 bases. The CDR3 is 16 residues long. The DNA of the CDR3 is TGTGCCAGCAGCTTAGCGGGGACGGGCTCTGGAAACACCATATATTTT. Amino acids: CASSLAGTGSGNTIYF.

CDR3 DNA: TGTGCCAGCAGCTTTCAGACCGACTATGGCTACACCTTC. This codes for CASSFQTDYGYTF. The chain is built from TRBV7-9 and TRBJ1-2; D gene uncertain. The germline CDR1 and CDR2 sequences are SEHNR and FQNEAQ (reference sequence). CDR3 length: 13 amino acids. Trimming took 3 bases from V and 3 from J, leaving 8 bases between them.

V usage is TRBV9 and J usage is TRBJ2-7; 14 bases agree with TRBD2. Unmatched junction bases numbered 3, after V lost 3 bases and J lost 4 bases. Germline V gene data show CDR1 as SGDLS and CDR2 as YYNGEE. The CDR3 loop spans 15 amino acids. The CDR3 DNA is TGTGCCAGCAGCGGGGGACTAGCGGGGGTATACGAGCAGTACTTC. It specifies CASSGGLAGVYEQYF.

The V and J genes are TRBV18 and TRBJ1-6; D call uncertain. V was clipped by 3 bases and J by 9 bases, with 15 bases between them. CDR3 size: 15 residues. Looked up from germline, CDR1 is KGHSH and CDR2 is LQKENI. This chain's CDR3 is CASSPTSVLGSPLHF. The CDR3 nucleotides are TGTGCCAGCTCACCGACCTCAGTTTTGGGTTCACCCCTCCACTTT.